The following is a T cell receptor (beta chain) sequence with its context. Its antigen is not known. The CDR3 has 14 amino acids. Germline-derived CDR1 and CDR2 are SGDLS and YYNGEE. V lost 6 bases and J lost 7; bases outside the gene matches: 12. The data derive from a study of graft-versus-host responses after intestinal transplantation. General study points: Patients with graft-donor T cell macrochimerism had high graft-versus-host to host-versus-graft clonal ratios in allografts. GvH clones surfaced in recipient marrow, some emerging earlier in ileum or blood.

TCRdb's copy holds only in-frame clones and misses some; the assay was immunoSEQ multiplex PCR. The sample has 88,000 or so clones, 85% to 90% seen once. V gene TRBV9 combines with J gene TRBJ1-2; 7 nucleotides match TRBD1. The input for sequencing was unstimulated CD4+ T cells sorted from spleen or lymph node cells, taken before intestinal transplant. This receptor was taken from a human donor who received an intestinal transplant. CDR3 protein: CASTPTTGTFGYTF. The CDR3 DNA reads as TGTGCCAGCACCCCGACGACAGGGACGTTTGGCTACACCTTC.